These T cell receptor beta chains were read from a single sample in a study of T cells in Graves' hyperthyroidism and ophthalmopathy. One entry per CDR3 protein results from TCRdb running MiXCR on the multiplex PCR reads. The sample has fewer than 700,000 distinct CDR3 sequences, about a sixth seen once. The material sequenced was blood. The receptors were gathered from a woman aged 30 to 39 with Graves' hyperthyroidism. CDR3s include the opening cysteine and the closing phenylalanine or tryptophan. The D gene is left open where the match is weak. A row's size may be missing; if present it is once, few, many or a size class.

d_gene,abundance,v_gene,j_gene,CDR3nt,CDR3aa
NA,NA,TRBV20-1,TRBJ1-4,TGCAGTGCTAGTGGGGAGAATGAAAAACTGTTTTTT,CSASGENEKLFF
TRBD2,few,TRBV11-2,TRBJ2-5,TGTGCCAGCAGCTTAGCAGGGACTAGCGGGAGTGGTAGCCAAGAGACCCAGTACTTC,CASSLAGTSGSGSQETQYF
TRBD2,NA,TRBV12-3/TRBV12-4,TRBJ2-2,TGTGCCAGCAGTTTAAGGGACTACCGGGAGCTGTTTTTT,CASSLRDYRELFF
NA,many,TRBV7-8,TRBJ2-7,TGTGCCAGCAGCTCGACGACAGTCTACGAGCAGTACTTC,CASSSTTVYEQYF
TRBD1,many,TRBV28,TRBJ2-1,TGTGCCAGCAGTTACCCCGGGACAGGGAATTTGAATGAGCAGTTCTTC,CASSYPGTGNLNEQFF
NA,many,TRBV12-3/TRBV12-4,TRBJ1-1,TGTGCCAGCAGACCGTCGGGTGGGGGGAGGAGGAACACTGAAGCTTTCTTT,CASRPSGGGRRNTEAFF
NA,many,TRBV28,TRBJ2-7,TGTGCCAGCGTCATCCCAGGGAGCTCCTACGAGCAGTACTTC,CASVIPGSSYEQYF
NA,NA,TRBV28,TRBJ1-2,TGTGCCAGCAGTTCCGTCTTAACCCCAGCGGCTGACTATGGCTACACCTTC,CASSSVLTPAADYGYTF
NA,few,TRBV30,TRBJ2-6,TGTGCCTGGGTACAGGGCCCTGGGGCCAACGTCCTGACTTTC,CAWVQGPGANVLTF
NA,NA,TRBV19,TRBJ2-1,TGTGCCAGTAGTTTCTTAGGAGGATACAATGAGCAGTTCTTC,CASSFLGGYNEQFF
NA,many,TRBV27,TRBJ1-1,TGTGCCAGCAGGCTCCCCGGGGGAGGCTGCTTTTGGAACACTGAAGCTTTCTTT,CASRLPGGGCFWNTEAFF
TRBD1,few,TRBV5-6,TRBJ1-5,TGTGCCAGCAGCTTTTTCCAGGGGGCAGTTGGGTATCAGCCCCAGCATTTT,CASSFFQGAVGYQPQHF
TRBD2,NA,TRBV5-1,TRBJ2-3,TGCGCCAGCAGAGGGACTAGCGGGCTGATCACAGATACGCAGTATTTT,CASRGTSGLITDTQYF
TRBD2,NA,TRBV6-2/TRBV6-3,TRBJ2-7,TGTGCCAGCGAAAGCGGGAGCGGCAACGAGCAGTACTTC,CASESGSGNEQYF
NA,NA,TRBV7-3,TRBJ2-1,TGTGCCAGCATCCTGTCCTTCACGGGCTCCTACAATGAGCAGTTCTTC,CASILSFTGSYNEQFF
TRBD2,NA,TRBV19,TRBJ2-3,TGTGCCAGTAGTATATACGGGGCGGGAGACACAGATACGCAGTATTTT,CASSIYGAGDTDTQYF
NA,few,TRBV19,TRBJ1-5,TGTGCCAGTAGTATCTGGGCAGGAAATGGTAATCAGCCCCAGCATTTT,CASSIWAGNGNQPQHF
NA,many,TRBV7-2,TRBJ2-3,TGTGCCAGCAGCCCGAGTTCCCAAAGGGATACGCAGTATTTT,CASSPSSQRDTQYF
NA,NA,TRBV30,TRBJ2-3,TGTGCCTGGAGTACTAGGCTTACGGATACGCAGTATTTT,CAWSTRLTDTQYF
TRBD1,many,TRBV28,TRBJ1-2,TGTGCCACCCGACCCTCCGGGACAGGGGGCGACTATGGCTACACCTTC,CATRPSGTGGDYGYTF
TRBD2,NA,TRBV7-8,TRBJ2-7,TGTGCCAGCAGCTCGTTTACCGGGACTAGCGGGAGAAGCGACGAGCAGTACTTC,CASSSFTGTSGRSDEQYF
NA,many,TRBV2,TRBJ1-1,TGTGCCAGCAGTTCACAGGGTGCTATGGCAGGGACTGAAGCTTTCTTT,CASSSQGAMAGTEAFF
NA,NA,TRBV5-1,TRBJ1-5,TGCGCCAGCAGCTGGCGGACGTGTGAGGGCAATCAGCCCCAGCATTTT,CASSWRTCEGNQPQHF
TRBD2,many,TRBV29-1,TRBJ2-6,TGCAGCGTTGAAGATGGGGGGGATGGGGCCAACGTCCTGACTTTC,CSVEDGGDGANVLTF
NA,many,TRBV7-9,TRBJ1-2,TGTGCCAGCAGCTTAGCTCTCAGGGCTAACTATGGCTACACCTTC,CASSLALRANYGYTF
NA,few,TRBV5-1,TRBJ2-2,TGCGCCAGCAGCACATTCAGTGGCCCCGGGGAGCTGTTTTTT,CASSTFSGPGELFF
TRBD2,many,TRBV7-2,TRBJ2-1,TGTGCCAGCACCCCCACGGGACTAGCGGTAGTGGATGAGCAGTTCTTC,CASTPTGLAVVDEQFF
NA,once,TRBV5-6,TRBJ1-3,TGTGCCAGCAGCTTCGGTCGTGGGGCTGGAAACACCATATATTTT,CASSFGRGAGNTIYF
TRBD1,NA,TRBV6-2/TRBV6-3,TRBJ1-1,TGTGCCAGCATCATAATTGGGACAGAGGGCCCTGAAGCTTTCTTT,CASIIIGTEGPEAFF
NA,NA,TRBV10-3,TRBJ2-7,TGTGCCATCAGTGAAGGAGCACAGAGCCGGGAACAAGCCTACGAGCAGTACTTC,CAISEGAQSREQAYEQYF
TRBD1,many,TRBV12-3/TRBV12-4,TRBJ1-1,TGTGCCAGCAGGGCCACAGGGGTTAACACTGAAGCTTTCTTT,CASRATGVNTEAFF
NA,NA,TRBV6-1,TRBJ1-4,TGTGCCAGCAGTGAGGGGAAGGCCAGCTTAAATGAAAAACTGTTTTTT,CASSEGKASLNEKLFF
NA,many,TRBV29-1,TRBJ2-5,TGCAGCGTTGGTATCTTGGGGGAGACCCAGTACTTC,CSVGILGETQYF
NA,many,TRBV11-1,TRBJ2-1,TGTGCCAGCAGTCTGAGGCAGTGGGAAATAGTCAATGAGCAGTTCTTC,CASSLRQWEIVNEQFF
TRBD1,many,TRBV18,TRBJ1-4,TGTGCCAGCTCGGGACAGTCTAATGAAAAACTGTTTTTT,CASSGQSNEKLFF
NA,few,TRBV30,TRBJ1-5,TGTGCCCCCAACCCCAGGGCCAATCAGCCCCAGCATTTT,CAPNPRANQPQHF
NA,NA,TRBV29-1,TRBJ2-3,TGCAGCGTTGATGGATCGGGTAACCGTGCCACGCAGTATTTT,CSVDGSGNRATQYF
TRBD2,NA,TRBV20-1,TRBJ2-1,TGCAGTGCTAGTAGCGGGAGTCGGAGGAATGAGCAGTTCTTC,CSASSGSRRNEQFF
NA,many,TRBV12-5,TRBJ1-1,TGTGCTAGTTTTACCGACAGGGAAGCTTTCTTT,CASFTDREAFF
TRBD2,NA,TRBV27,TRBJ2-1,TGTGCCAGCAGTGCATTAAGGAGCCGGACTAGCGGGAGAGGGGATGAGCAGTTCTTC,CASSALRSRTSGRGDEQFF
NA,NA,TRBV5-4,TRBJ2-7,TGTGCCAGCAGCTCCAGGAGGGGCTACGAGCAGTACTTC,CASSSRRGYEQYF
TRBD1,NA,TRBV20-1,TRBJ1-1,TGCAGTGCTAGAGATCTGGGGGCCGGGGCGGAGACAGGGGTGGGCATGAACACTGAAGCTTTCTTT,CSARDLGAGAETGVGMNTEAFF
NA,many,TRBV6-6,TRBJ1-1,TGTGCCAGCAGTTACTCGAACAGGCTGAACACTGAAGCTTTCTTT,CASSYSNRLNTEAFF
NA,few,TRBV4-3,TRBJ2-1,TGCGCCAGCAGCCAACAAAAGGGGCTAGCTTCAAATGAGCAGTTCTTC,CASSQQKGLASNEQFF
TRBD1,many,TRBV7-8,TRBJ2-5,TGTGCCAGCAGCTCCCCAAATCGAAAGACAGGGACGAAGACCCAGTACTTC,CASSSPNRKTGTKTQYF
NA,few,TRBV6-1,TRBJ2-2,TGTGCCAGCAGCCGTCCGGCAAGTGGCACCGGGGAGCTGTTTTTT,CASSRPASGTGELFF
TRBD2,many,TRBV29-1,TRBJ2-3,TGCAGCTCCCCTAAGCCAGGCGGGAGAACAGATACGCAGTATTTT,CSSPKPGGRTDTQYF
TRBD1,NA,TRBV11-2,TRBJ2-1,TGTGCCACCAGTGACCCCGACAGGGCCCATGAGCAGTTCTTC,CATSDPDRAHEQFF
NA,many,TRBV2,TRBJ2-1,TGTGCCAGCAGTGATCGGGTGGTTTCGGCAACTGAGCAGTTCTTC,CASSDRVVSATEQFF
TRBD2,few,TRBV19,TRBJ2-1,TGTGCCAGTAGTACCATAGCGGGAGTTTCCTACAATGAGCAGTTCTTC,CASSTIAGVSYNEQFF
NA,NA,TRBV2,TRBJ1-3,TGTGCCAGCTCTCAATCGCGGGGGGCGGCTGAAAACACCATATATTTT,CASSQSRGAAENTIYF
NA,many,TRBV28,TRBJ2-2,TGTGCCAGCAGTTTATTTTGGGCAATTGGCGGATTGAACACCGGGGAGCTGTTTTTT,CASSLFWAIGGLNTGELFF